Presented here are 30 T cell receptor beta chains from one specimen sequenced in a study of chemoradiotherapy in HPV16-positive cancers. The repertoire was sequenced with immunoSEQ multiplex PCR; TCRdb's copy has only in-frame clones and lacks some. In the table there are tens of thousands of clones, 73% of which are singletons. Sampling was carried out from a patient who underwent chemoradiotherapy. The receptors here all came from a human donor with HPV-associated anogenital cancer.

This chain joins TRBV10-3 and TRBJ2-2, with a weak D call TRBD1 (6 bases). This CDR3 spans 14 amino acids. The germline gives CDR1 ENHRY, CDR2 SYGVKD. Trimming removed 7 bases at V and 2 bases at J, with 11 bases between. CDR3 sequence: CAITGGGNTGELFF. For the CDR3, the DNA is TGTGCCATCACTGGTGGGGGCAACACCGGGGAGCTGTTTTTT.

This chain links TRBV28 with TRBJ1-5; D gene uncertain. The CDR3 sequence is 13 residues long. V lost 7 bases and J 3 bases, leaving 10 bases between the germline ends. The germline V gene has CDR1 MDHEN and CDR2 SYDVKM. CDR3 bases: TGTGCCAGCACGGCTAGTTTCAATCAGCCCCAGCATTTT. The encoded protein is CASTASFNQPQHF.

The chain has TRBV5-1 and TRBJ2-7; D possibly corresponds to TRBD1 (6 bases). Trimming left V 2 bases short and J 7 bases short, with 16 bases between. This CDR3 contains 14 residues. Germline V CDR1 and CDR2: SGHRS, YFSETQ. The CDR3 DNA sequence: TGCGCCAGCAGCTTCCAGGGGCAGTCGGGGGAGCAGTACTTC. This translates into CASSFQGQSGEQYF.

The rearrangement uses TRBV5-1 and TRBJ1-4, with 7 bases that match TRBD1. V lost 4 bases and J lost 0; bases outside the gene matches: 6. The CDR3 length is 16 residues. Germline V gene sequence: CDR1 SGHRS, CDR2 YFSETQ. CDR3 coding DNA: TGCGCCAGCAGCCAAGGGACAGCTTCAACTAATGAAAAACTGTTTTTT. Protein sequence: CASSQGTASTNEKLFF.

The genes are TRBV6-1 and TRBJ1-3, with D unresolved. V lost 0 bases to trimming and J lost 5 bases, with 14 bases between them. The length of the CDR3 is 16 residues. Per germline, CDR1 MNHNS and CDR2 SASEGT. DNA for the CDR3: TGTGCCAGCAGTGAAGCGGGCCTGAGGGAACGAAACACCATATATTTT. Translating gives CASSEAGLRERNTIYF.

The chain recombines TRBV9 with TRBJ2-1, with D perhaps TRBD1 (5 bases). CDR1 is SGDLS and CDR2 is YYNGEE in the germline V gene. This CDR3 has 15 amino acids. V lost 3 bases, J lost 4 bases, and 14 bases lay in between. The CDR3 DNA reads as TGTGCCAGCAGCGGTACAGGAAAGATTTACAATGAGCAGTTCTTC. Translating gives CASSGTGKIYNEQFF.

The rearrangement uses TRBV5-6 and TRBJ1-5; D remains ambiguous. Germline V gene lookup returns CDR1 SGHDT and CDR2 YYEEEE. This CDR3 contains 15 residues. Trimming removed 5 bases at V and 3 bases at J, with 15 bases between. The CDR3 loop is CASSTRGRANQPQHF. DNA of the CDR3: TGTGCCAGCAGTACCCGGGGTCGGGCCAATCAGCCCCAGCATTTT.

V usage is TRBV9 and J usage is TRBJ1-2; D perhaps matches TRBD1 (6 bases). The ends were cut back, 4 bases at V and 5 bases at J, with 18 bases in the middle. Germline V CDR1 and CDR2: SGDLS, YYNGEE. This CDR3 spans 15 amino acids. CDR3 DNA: TGTGCCAGCAGCCCGACCTTACAGGGAAATTATGGCTACACCTTC. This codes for CASSPTLQGNYGYTF. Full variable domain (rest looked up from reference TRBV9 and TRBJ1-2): DSGVTQTPKHLITATGQRVTLRCSPRSGDLSVYWYQQSLDQGLQFLIQYYNGEERAKGNILERFSAQQFPDLHSELNLSSLELGDSALYFCASSPTLQGNYGYTFGSGTRLTVV.

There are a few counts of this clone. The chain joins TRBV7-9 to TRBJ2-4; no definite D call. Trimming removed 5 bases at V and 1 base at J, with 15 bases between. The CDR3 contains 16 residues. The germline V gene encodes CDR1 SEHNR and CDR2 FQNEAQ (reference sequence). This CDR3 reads CASSQDVTEAKNIQYF. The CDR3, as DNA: TGTGCCAGCAGCCAGGACGTCACGGAGGCCAAAAACATTCAGTACTTC.

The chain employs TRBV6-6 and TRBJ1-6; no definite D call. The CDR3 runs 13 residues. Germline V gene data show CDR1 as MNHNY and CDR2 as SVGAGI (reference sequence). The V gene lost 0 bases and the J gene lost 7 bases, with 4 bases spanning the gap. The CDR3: CASSYSENSPLHF. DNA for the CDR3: TGTGCCAGCAGTTACTCAGAAAATTCACCCCTCCACTTT.

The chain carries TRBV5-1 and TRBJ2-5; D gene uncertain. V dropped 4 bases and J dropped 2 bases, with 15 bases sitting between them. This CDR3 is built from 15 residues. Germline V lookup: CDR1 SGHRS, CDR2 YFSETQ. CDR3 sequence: CASSTSGWSQETQYF. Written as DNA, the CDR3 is TGCGCCAGCAGCACCTCCGGGTGGTCTCAAGAGACCCAGTACTTC.

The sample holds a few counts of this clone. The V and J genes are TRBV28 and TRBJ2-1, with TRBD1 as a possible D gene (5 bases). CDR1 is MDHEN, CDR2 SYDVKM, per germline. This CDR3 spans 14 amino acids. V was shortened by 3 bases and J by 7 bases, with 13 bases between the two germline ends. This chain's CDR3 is CASSFRQGRNEQFF. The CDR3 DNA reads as TGTGCCAGCAGTTTTAGGCAGGGTAGGAATGAGCAGTTCTTC.

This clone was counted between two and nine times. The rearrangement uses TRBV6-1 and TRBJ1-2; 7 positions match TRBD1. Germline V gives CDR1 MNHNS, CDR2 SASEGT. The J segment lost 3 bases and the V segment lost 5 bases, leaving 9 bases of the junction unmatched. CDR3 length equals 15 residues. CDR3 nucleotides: TGTGCCAGCAGTCCCATGTGGGGGACAGACTATGGCTACACCTTC. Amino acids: CASSPMWGTDYGYTF.

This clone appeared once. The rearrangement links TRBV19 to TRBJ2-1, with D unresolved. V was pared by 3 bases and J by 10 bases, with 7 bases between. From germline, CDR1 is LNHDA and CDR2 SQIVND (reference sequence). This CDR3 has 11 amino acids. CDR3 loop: CASSMNWEQFF. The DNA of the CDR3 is TGTGCCAGTAGTATGAATTGGGAGCAGTTCTTC.

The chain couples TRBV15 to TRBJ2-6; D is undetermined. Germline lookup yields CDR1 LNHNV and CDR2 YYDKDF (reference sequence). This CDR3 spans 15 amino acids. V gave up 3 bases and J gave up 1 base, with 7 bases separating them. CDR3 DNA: TGTGCCACCAGCAGTCACGAATCTGGGGCCAACGTCCTGACTTTC. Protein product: CATSSHESGANVLTF.

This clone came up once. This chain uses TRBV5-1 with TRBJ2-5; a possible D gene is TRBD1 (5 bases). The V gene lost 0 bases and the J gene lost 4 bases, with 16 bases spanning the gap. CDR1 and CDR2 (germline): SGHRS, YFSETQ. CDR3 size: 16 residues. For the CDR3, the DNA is TGCGCCAGCAGCTTGGTAGGGGCCAGTAGTACAGAGACCCAGTACTTC. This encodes CASSLVGASSTETQYF.

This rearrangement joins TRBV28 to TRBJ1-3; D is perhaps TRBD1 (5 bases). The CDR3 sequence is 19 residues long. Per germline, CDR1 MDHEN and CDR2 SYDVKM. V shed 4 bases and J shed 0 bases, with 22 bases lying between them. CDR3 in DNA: TGTGCCAGCAGTTATAGCGTACAGGCCAAGCGGAGCTCTGGAAACACCATATATTTT. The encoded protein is CASSYSVQAKRSSGNTIYF.

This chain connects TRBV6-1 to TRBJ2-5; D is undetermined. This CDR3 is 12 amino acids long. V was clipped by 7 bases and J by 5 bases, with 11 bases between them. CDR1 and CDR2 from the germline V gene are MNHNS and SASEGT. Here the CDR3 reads CASNPVGETQYF. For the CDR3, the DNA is TGTGCCAGCAACCCCGTTGGGGAGACCCAGTACTTC.

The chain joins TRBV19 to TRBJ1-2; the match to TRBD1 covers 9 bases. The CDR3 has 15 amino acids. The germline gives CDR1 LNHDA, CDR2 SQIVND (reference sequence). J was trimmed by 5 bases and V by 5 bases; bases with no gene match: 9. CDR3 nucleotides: TGTGCCAGTAGTGCGACCGGGACAGGGAGTTATGGCTACACCTTC. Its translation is CASSATGTGSYGYTF.

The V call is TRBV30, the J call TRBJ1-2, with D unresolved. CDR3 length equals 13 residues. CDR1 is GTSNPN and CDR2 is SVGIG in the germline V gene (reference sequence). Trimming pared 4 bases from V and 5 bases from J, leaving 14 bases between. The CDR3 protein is CAWNRGSGYGYTF. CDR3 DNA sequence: TGTGCCTGGAACCGGGGTTCGGGGTATGGCTACACCTTC. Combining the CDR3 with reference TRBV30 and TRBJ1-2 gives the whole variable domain SQTIHQWPATLVQPVGSPLSLECTVEGTSNPNLYWYRQAAGRGLQLLFYSVGIGQISSEVPQNLSASRPQDRQFILSSKKLLLSDSGFYLCAWNRGSGYGYTFGSGTRLTVV.

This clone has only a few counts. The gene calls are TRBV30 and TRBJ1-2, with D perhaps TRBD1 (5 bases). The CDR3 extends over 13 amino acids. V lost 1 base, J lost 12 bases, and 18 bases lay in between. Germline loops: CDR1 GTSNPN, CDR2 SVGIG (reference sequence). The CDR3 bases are TGTGCCTGGAGTGGCGTGGGGGGTCTTTTTGACACCTTC. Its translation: CAWSGVGGLFDTF.

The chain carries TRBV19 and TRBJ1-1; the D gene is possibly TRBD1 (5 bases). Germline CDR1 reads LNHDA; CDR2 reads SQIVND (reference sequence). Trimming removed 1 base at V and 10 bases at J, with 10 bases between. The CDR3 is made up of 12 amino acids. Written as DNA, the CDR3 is TGTGCCAGTAGTATAGCGGGGGGGACAGCTTTCTTT. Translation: CASSIAGGTAFF.

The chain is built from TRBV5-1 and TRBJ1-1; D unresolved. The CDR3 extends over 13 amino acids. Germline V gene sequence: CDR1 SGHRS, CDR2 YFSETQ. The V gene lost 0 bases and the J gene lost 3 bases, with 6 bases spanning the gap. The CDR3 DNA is TGCGCCAGCAGCTTGGATGGTGACACTGAAGCTTTCTTT. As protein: CASSLDGDTEAFF.

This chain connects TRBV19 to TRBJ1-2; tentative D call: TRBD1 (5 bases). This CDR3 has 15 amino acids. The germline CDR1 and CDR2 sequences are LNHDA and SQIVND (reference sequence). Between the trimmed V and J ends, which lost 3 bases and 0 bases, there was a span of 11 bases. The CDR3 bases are TGTGCCAGTAGTATGGGACCGACGACTAACTATGGCTACACCTTC. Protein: CASSMGPTTNYGYTF.

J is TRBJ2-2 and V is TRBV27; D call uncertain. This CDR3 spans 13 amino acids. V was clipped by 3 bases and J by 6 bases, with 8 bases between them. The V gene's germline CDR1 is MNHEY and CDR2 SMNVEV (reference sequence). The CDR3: CASSFRRSGELFF. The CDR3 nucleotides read TGTGCCAGCAGTTTCCGGAGATCCGGGGAGCTGTTTTTT.

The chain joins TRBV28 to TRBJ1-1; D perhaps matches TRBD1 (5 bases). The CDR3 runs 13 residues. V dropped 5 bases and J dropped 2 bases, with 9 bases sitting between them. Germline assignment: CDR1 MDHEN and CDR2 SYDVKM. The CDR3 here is CASSLRTNTEAFF. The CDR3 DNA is TGTGCCAGCAGTCTAAGGACAAACACTGAAGCTTTCTTT.

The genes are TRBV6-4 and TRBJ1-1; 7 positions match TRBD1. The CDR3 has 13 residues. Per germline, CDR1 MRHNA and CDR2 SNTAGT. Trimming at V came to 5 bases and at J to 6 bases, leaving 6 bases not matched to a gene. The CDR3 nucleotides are TGTGCCAGCAGTCAGGGGGATGGGGCTGAAGCTTTCTTT. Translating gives CASSQGDGAEAFF.

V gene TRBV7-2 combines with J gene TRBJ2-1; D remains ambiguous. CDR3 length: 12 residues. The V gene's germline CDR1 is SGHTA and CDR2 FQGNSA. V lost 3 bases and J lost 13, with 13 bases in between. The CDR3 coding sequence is TGTGCCAGCAGCTTTCTAGACCTTTTTCAGTTCTTC. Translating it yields CASSFLDLFQFF.

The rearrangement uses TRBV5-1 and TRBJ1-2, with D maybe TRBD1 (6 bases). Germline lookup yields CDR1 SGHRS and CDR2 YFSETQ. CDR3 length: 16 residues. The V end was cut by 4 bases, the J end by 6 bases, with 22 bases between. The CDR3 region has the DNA TGCGCCAGCAGCCCTGGGGGGGCCCTAATCTTGGATGGCTACACCTTC. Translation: CASSPGGALILDGYTF. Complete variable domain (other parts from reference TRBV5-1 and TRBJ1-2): KAGVTQTPRYLIKTRGQQVTLSCSPISGHRSVSWYQQTPGQGLQFLFEYFSETQRNKGNFPGRFSGRQFSNSRSEMNVSTLELGDSALYLCASSPGGALILDGYTFGSGTRLTVV.

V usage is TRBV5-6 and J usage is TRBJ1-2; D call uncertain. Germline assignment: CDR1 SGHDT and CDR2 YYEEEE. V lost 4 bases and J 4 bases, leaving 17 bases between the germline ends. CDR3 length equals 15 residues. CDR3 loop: CASSRTMGSGYGYTF. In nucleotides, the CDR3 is TGTGCCAGCAGCCGCACTATGGGATCAGGCTATGGCTACACCTTC.